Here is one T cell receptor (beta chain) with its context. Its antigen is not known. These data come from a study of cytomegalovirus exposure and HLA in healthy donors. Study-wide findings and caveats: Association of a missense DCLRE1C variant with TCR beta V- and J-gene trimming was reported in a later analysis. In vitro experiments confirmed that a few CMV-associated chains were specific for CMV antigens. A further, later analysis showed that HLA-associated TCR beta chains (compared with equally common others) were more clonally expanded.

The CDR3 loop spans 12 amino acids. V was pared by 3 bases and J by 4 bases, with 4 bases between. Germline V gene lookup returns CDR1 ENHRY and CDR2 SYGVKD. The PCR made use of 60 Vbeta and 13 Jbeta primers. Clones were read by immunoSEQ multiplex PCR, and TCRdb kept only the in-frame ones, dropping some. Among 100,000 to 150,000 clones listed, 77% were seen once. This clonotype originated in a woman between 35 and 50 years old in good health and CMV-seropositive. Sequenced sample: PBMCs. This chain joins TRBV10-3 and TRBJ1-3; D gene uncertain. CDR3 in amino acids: CAISESGNTIYF. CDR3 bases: TGTGCCATCAGTGAATCAGGAAACACCATATATTTT.